The rows below give T cell receptor beta chains drawn from one sample of a study of T cells in Graves' hyperthyroidism and ophthalmopathy. In TCRdb, the multiplex PCR reads were re-called with MiXCR into one record per CDR3 protein. The sample has 700,000 or so distinct CDR3 sequences, about 17% seen once; the top ten hold around 7.7%. The sample taken for sequencing was blood. All receptors derive from a man between 18 and 35 years old with Graves' hyperthyroidism. CDR3s include the opening cysteine and the closing phenylalanine or tryptophan. The order of the fields is V gene, CDR3 protein.

V gene: TRBV20-1
CDR3 protein: CSALGGEGEKLFF

V gene: TRBV14
CDR3 protein: CASSQAGTGTRAQYF

V gene: TRBV12-3/TRBV12-4
CDR3 protein: CASSFWTGAANTGELFF

V gene: TRBV28
CDR3 protein: CASRPPGLAGVGEQYF

V gene: TRBV20-1
CDR3 protein: CSVRDPGSDEQFF

V gene: TRBV2
CDR3 protein: CASSPTYSNQPQHF

V gene: TRBV5-1
CDR3 protein: CASSRGDTEAFF

V gene: TRBV28
CDR3 protein: CASSLRQGNYGYTF

V gene: TRBV10-3
CDR3 protein: CAISDVTSGSTDTQYF

V gene: TRBV11-1
CDR3 protein: CASSPYRDRQEIQYF

V gene: TRBV28
CDR3 protein: CASSDRAEETQYF

V gene: TRBV4-1
CDR3 protein: CASSQWTEGPIAKNIQYF

V gene: TRBV6-2/TRBV6-3
CDR3 protein: CASNQPSAGSYNEQFF

V gene: TRBV28
CDR3 protein: CASSGAGADETQYF

V gene: TRBV5-1
CDR3 protein: CASSTSGASNTEAFF

V gene: TRBV5-6
CDR3 protein: CASSLAGLRNQPQHF

V gene: TRBV12-3/TRBV12-4
CDR3 protein: CASAGGTGELFF

V gene: TRBV2
CDR3 protein: CASRDSHSPYMDSPLHF

V gene: TRBV4-1
CDR3 protein: CASSQPMAKGLYF

V gene: TRBV28
CDR3 protein: CASRDPGLANTGELFF

V gene: TRBV24-1
CDR3 protein: CATSQNSNQPQHF

V gene: TRBV7-2
CDR3 protein: CASSTHRGGNYEQYF

V gene: TRBV29-1
CDR3 protein: CSVAGQGAYGYTF

V gene: TRBV30
CDR3 protein: CAWSVLAVSTDTQYF

V gene: TRBV28
CDR3 protein: CASSETSGRAERYEQYF

V gene: TRBV19
CDR3 protein: CASSIILSSYNEQFF